This passage covers 5 T cell receptor beta chains from one sample sequenced in a study of T-cell memory formation after mild COVID-19. TCRdb re-derived calls from the 5' RACE reads in MiXCR, one entry per CDR3 protein. Altogether approximately 40,000 distinct CDR3 sequences are present, about 10% being singletons, with the ten largest covering roughly 29%. Sequenced: PBMCs or a T cell subset sorted from them (not recorded which). These receptors originate from a man aged 18-30 years who had mild COVID-19 (a few samples of this study predate the infection). Cell type and time point are not known.

Written as DNA, the CDR3 is TGCAGTGCTAGAGCCCCCAAAGGCGATCAGCCCCAGCATTTT. Protein product: CSARAPKGDQPQHF. The rearrangement uses TRBV20-1 and TRBJ1-5; D is unresolved. Trimming took off 1 base at V and 5 bases at J, with 12 bases between the two ends. This CDR3 contains 14 residues. Germline V gene data show CDR1 as DFQATT and CDR2 as SNEGSKA (reference sequence).

This clonotype appeared a few times. The chain recombines TRBV19 with TRBJ1-5; D not resolved. The germline V gene encodes CDR1 LNHDA and CDR2 SQIVND (reference sequence). CDR3 length: 14 amino acids. V lost 7 bases and J 6 bases, leaving 16 bases between the germline ends. The CDR3 bases are TGTGCCAGTACCCACGGGGTCGCGCCTCAGCCCCAGCATTTT. Protein: CASTHGVAPQPQHF.

This clonotype appeared many times. This chain connects TRBV24-1 to TRBJ2-2, with D possibly being TRBD1 or TRBD2 (5 bases each). V was clipped by 3 bases and J by 4 bases, with 17 bases between them. This CDR3 is 17 amino acids long. The germline V gene has CDR1 KGHDR and CDR2 SFDVKD. The CDR3 DNA reads as TGTGCCACCAGTGATACATTTTACGCAGGGAGCACCGGGGAGCTGTTTTTT. It translates to CATSDTFYAGSTGELFF.

The sample holds many counts of this clonotype. V gene TRBV5-1 combines with J gene TRBJ1-2; D is possibly TRBD1 (6 bases). V lost 4 bases to trimming and J lost 7 bases, with 11 bases between them. Per germline, CDR1 SGHRS and CDR2 YFSETQ. The CDR3 sequence is 12 residues long. CDR3 sequence reads: CASSGDIVGYTF. The CDR3 region has the DNA TGCGCCAGCAGCGGGGACATCGTTGGCTACACCTTC.

The chain is built from TRBV12-3 or TRBV12-4 and TRBJ1-2, with D unclear. Deletions cut 6 bases from V and 4 bases from J, with 6 bases between. This CDR3 is built from 11 residues. CDR3 sequence (DNA): TGTGCCAGCAGAACTGGCTATGGCTACACCTTC. Protein sequence: CASRTGYGYTF.